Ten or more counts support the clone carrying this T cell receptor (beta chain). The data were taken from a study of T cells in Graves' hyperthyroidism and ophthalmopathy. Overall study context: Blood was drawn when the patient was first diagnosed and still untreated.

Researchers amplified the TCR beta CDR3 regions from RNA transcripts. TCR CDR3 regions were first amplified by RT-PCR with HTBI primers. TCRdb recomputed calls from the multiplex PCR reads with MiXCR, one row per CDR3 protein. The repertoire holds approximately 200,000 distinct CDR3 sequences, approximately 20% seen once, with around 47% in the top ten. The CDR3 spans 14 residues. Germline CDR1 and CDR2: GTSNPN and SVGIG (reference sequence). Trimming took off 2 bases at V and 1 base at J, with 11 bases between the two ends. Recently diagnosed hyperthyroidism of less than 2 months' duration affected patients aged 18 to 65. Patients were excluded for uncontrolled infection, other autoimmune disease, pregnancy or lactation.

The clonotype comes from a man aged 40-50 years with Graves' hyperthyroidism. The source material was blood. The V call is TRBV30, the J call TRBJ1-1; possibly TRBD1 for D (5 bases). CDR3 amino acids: CAWSPGRRNTEAFF. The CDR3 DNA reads TGTGCCTGGAGTCCGGGACGTAGGAACACTGAAGCTTTCTTT.